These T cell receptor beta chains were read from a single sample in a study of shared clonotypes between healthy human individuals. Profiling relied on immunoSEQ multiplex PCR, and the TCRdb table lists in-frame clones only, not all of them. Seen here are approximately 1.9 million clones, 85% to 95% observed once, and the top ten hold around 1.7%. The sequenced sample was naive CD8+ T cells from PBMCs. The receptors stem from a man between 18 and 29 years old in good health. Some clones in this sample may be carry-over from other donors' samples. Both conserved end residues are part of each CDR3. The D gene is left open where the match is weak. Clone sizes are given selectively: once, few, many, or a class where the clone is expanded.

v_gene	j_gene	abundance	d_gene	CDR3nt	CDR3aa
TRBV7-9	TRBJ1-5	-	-	TGTGCCAGCAGCCTGACAGCGAGCAATCAGCCCCAGCATTTT	CASSLTASNQPQHF
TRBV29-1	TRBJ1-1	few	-	TGCAGCGTTGAAGGAGGGTCGAGCACTGAAGCTTTCTTT	CSVEGGSSTEAFF
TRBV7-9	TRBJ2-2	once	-	TGTGCCAGCAGCTTAGTACAGGGAACCGGGGAGCTGTTTTTT	CASSLVQGTGELFF
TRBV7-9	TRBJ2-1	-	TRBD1	TGTGCCAGCAGCTTAGTCGGGGGACAGGGATACAATGAGCAGTTCTTC	CASSLVGGQGYNEQFF
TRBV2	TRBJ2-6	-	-	TGTGCCAGCAGTGAATCGGGTCGTTTGTCTGGGGCCAACGTCCTGACTTTC	CASSESGRLSGANVLTF
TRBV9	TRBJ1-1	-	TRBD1	TGTGCCAGTTCCGGGACAGGGAAGACTGAAGCTTTCTTT	CASSGTGKTEAFF
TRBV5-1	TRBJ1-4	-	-	TGCGCCAGTATACCTCAACCTGGGGACTACGAAAAACTGTTTTTT	CASIPQPGDYEKLFF
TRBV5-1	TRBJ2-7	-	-	TGCGCCAGCAGCCCACCGGACGGGGGACCCTCATACGAGCAGTACTTC	CASSPPDGGPSYEQYF
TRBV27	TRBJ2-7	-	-	TGTGCCAGCAGTCTCGGATGGGAGGATGTGGGTTACGAGCAGTACTTC	CASSLGWEDVGYEQYF
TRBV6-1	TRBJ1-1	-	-	TGTGCCACCACGACAGGTAGCGGTACTGAAGCTTTCTTT	CATTTGSGTEAFF
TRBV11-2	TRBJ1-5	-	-	TGTGCCAGCAGCACTCACCGGGGGAAAAATCAGCCCCAGCATTTT	CASSTHRGKNQPQHF
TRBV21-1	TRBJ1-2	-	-	TGTGCCAGCAGTCTCGGGGGTGGTAGGCTCCTCCCTAACTATGGCTACACCTTC	CASSLGGGRLLPNYGYTF
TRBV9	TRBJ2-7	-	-	TGTGCCAGCAGCGCGGGGCCGACGCCCTACGAGCAGTACTTC	CASSAGPTPYEQYF
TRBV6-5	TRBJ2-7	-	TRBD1	TGTGCCAGCAGTTACTCATCGGGACAGGAGCAGTACTTC	CASSYSSGQEQYF
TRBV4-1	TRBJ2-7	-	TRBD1	TGCGCCAGCAGCCAGAGACAGGGGGCTATGGGCGAGCAGTACTTC	CASSQRQGAMGEQYF
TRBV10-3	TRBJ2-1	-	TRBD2	TGTGCCATCAGTAGCTCCGGGACTAGGGGCGATGAGCAGTTCTTC	CAISSSGTRGDEQFF
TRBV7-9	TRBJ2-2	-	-	TGTGCCAGCAGCTCTATACGGGGGAGGAGCACCGGGGAGCTGTTTTTT	CASSSIRGRSTGELFF
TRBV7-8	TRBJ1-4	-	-	TGTGCCAGCAAGCCACGGAGCCCTAATGAAAAACTGTTTTTT	CASKPRSPNEKLFF
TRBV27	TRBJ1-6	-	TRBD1	TGTGCCAGCAGTCAGGGACAGGGCTATAATTCACCCCTCCACTTT	CASSQGQGYNSPLHF
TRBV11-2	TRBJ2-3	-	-	TGTGCCAGCAGCTTAGGGGTTCCAGATACGCAGTATTTT	CASSLGVPDTQYF
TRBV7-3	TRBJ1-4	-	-	TGTGCCAGCAGCCCACCCCCCAGGGGAGGATGGTTCGGTGAAAAACTGTTTTTT	CASSPPPRGGWFGEKLFF
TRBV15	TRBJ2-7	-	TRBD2	TGTGCCACCAGCGGGGGAGGGCCCTACGAGCAGTACTTC	CATSGGGPYEQYF
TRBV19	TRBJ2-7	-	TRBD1	TGTGCCAGTTCGGACAGGGGCCGCCGAGGTAGCTACGAGCAGTACTTC	CASSDRGRRGSYEQYF
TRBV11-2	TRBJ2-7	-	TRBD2	TGTGCCAGCAGCTTTGGCGGGACCGGGAGGAGCTACGAGCAGTACTTC	CASSFGGTGRSYEQYF
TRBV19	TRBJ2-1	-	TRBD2	TGTGCCAGTAGTAGACTAGCGGGAGGGAGGGAGCAGTTCTTC	CASSRLAGGREQFF
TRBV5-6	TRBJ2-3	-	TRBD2	TGTGCCAGCAGCTTGGCCCTAGCGGGGAGCACAGATACGCAGTATTTT	CASSLALAGSTDTQYF
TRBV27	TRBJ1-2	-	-	TGTGCCAGCAGTCCCCGTAGAGGTTCGATGGGCTACACCTTC	CASSPRRGSMGYTF
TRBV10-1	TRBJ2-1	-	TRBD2	TGCGCCAGCACCCTAGCGGAGGGGCCCCCGCACAATGAGCAGTTCTTC	CASTLAEGPPHNEQFF
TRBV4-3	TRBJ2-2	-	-	TGCGCCAGCAGCCAAGATCCATGGGACACCGGGGAGCTGTTTTTT	CASSQDPWDTGELFF
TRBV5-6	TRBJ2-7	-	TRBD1	TGTGCCAGCAGCTTTACAGGGGGCAACGAGCAGTACTTC	CASSFTGGNEQYF
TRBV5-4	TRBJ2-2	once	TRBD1	TGTGCCAGCAGCTGGGACAGGGGGCGCGACACCGGGGAGCTGTTTTTT	CASSWDRGRDTGELFF
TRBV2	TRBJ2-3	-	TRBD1	TGTGCCAGCAGTGCCCGGGACAGGGAGGGGGCTAGCACAGATACGCAGTATTTT	CASSARDREGASTDTQYF
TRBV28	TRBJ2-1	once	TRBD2	TGTGCCAGCAGTTTATCCCCCGGGAGGGAGTACAATGAGCAGTTCTTC	CASSLSPGREYNEQFF
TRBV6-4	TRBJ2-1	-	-	TGTGCCAGCAGTGACTCTGCGGCCGCCGGGAATGAGCAGTTCTTC	CASSDSAAAGNEQFF
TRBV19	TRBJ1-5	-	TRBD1	TGTGCCAGTAGCAAAGACAGGGCCCCAAGGGTAGGCAATCAGCCCCAGCATTTT	CASSKDRAPRVGNQPQHF
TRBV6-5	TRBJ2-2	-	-	TGTGCCAGCAGTTACTCCAGAGGCCGGGCCGGGGAGCTGTTTTTT	CASSYSRGRAGELFF
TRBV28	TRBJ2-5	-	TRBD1	TGTGCCAGCACCTTAACAGGGGGGTTGGAGACCCAGTACTTC	CASTLTGGLETQYF
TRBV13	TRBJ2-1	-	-	TGTGCCAGCAGCAGCCGCCTGAGCCTTAGCTCCTACAATGAGCAGTTCTTC	CASSSRLSLSSYNEQFF
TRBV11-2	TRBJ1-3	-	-	TGTGCCAGCAGCTTAGAAGACTCTCTATGGGGAAACACCATATATTTT	CASSLEDSLWGNTIYF
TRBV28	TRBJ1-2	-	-	TGTGCCAGCAGTTTATCCACTCACTCGGGCGACTATGGCTACACCTTC	CASSLSTHSGDYGYTF